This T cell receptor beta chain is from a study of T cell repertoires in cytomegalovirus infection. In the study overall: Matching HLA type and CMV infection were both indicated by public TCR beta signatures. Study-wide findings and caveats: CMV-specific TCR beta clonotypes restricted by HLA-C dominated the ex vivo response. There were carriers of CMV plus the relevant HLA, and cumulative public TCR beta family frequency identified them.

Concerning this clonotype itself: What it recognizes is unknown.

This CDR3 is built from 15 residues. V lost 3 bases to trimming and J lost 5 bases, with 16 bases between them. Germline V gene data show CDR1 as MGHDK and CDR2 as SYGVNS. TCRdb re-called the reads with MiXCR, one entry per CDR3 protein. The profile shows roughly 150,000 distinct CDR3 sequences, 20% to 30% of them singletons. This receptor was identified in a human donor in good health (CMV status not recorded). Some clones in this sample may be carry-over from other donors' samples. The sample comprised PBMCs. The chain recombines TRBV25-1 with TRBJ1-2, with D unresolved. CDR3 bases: TGTGCCAGCAGTGATCCCGGGGAACGAGGGTATGGCTACACCTTC. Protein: CASSDPGERGYGYTF.